These 30 T cell receptor beta chains originate from one sample sequenced in a study of cytomegalovirus exposure and HLA in healthy donors. It was with 60 Vbeta and 13 Jbeta primers that the PCR ran. Sequenced by immunoSEQ multiplex PCR; TCRdb stores in-frame clones only, minus some. The data show some 180,000 clones, 82% seen once. The sequencing sample was made of PBMCs. The receptors were sampled from a man between 40 and 49 years old in good health and CMV-seronegative.

This clone was counted a single time. This chain connects TRBV28 to TRBJ2-7; maybe TRBD1 (6 bases). CDR3 length: 14 amino acids. V was cut by 11 bases and J by 0 bases, with 17 bases left in between. The germline CDR1 and CDR2 sequences are MDHEN and SYDVKM. The CDR3 nucleotides are TGTGCCTCCCGCCTAGGGGGAAGCTCCTACGAGCAGTACTTC. Its protein product is CASRLGGSSYEQYF.

The V gene is TRBV16, the J gene TRBJ1-1; D not resolved. This CDR3 has 14 residues. Germline lookup yields CDR1 KGHSY and CDR2 FQNENV. The ends were cut back, 1 base at V and 3 bases at J, with 9 bases in the middle. The CDR3 here is CASSQYLADTEAFF. The DNA of the CDR3 is TGTGCCAGCAGCCAATATTTAGCGGACACTGAAGCTTTCTTT. The variable domain in full, completed from reference TRBV16 and TRBJ1-1, reads GEEVAQTPKHLVRGEGQKAKLYCAPIKGHSYVFWYQQVLKNEFKFLISFQNENVFDETGMPKERFSAKCLPNSPCSLEIQATKLEDSAVYFCASSQYLADTEAFFGQGTRLTVV.

The rearrangement links TRBV7-9 to TRBJ2-7, with a possible D match to TRBD2 (6 bases). Germline V gene lookup returns CDR1 SEHNR and CDR2 FQNEAQ (reference sequence). The V gene lost 4 bases and the J gene lost 2 bases, with 12 bases spanning the gap. The CDR3 is 14 residues long. DNA for the CDR3: TGTGCCAGCAGCTCGACTAGGACCGCCTACGAGCAGTACTTC. It codes for CASSSTRTAYEQYF.

The rearrangement joins TRBV19 to TRBJ2-3, with D tentatively TRBD2 (6 bases). There are 17 residues in the CDR3. From germline, CDR1 is LNHDA and CDR2 SQIVND (reference sequence). Trimming removed 1 base from V and 0 bases from J, with 14 bases in between. This CDR3 reads CASSIAAAGLSTDTQYF. CDR3 DNA sequence: TGTGCCAGTAGTATAGCGGCAGCGGGCTTAAGCACAGATACGCAGTATTTT.

The table lists this clone with a few counts. The rearrangement uses TRBV6-6 and TRBJ1-3, with 7 bases that match TRBD1. J was trimmed by 0 bases and V by 6 bases; bases with no gene match: 8. The germline CDR1 and CDR2 sequences are MNHNY and SVGAGI (reference sequence). This CDR3 region has 16 residues. CDR3 region: CASSRSTGNSGNTIYF. The CDR3 bases are TGTGCCAGCAGCCGATCGACAGGGAACTCTGGAAACACCATATATTTT.

The chain has TRBV19 and TRBJ2-1; 10 nucleotides line up with TRBD1. Germline lookup yields CDR1 LNHDA and CDR2 SQIVND (reference sequence). The junction had 5 bases not matched to a gene; V was cut back by 5 bases and J by 1 base. CDR3 length: 16 residues. CDR3 in DNA: TGTGCCAGTAGTCCGGGGACAGGGGAATCCTACAATGAGCAGTTCTTC. Translated, it gives CASSPGTGESYNEQFF.

V gene TRBV7-2 combines with J gene TRBJ2-5, with D unresolved. The V end was cut by 7 bases, the J end by 4 bases, with 16 bases between. This CDR3 has 14 residues. Germline CDR1 and CDR2: SGHTA and FQGNSA. CDR3 sequence reads: CASTPGRSRETQYF. Written as DNA, the CDR3 is TGTGCCAGCACCCCCGGAAGGAGTCGAGAGACCCAGTACTTC.

The chain employs TRBV4-1 and TRBJ2-2, with 7 bases identical to TRBD1. CDR3 length equals 13 residues. Trimming at V came to 1 base and at J to 7 bases, leaving 0 bases not matched to a gene. Germline V gene lookup returns CDR1 MGHRA and CDR2 YSYEKL. CDR3 amino acids: CASSQGQGGELFF. The CDR3 nucleotides read TGCGCCAGCAGCCAAGGACAGGGCGGGGAGCTGTTTTTT.

The V and J genes are TRBV7-9 and TRBJ1-2, with 8 bases fitting TRBD1. CDR3 length: 14 amino acids. V was clipped by 3 bases and J by 4 bases; unmatched bases: 4. Germline values: CDR1 SEHNR, CDR2 FQNEAQ (reference sequence). The CDR3 DNA follows: TGTGCCAGCAGCTTCTTAGACAGGGGCTATGGCTACACCTTC. It specifies CASSFLDRGYGYTF.

Worth noting for this clone: The junction departs from the called germline gene at one end, perhaps through a read error. This chain links TRBV29-1 with TRBJ1-5; tentatively, D is TRBD1 (6 bases). CDR1 SQVTM and CDR2 ANQGSEA come from the germline V gene. The CDR3 contains 13 residues. DNA for the CDR3: TGCAGCGTTTCACAGGGTAGCTATCAGCCCCAGCATTTT. Protein: CSVSQGSYQPQHF.

J is TRBJ2-1 and V is TRBV7-9; 7 bases map to TRBD1. After removal of 6 bases from V and 6 bases from J, the junction contained 14 bases not matched to a gene. CDR1 is SEHNR and CDR2 is FQNEAQ in the germline V gene (reference sequence). The CDR3 runs 16 residues. CDR3 bases: TGTGCCAGCAGTCCCCCGGGACAGCAGACAACCAATGAGCAGTTCTTC. Translation: CASSPPGQQTTNEQFF.

This chain connects TRBV4-2 to TRBJ2-3; TRBD2 matches 9 bases. The CDR3 contains 17 residues. Trimming removed 0 bases from V and 4 bases from J; junction bases left unmatched: 8. Germline-derived CDR1 and CDR2 are LGHNA and YNFKEQ. The CDR3 spells CASSQELRAGGSDTQYF. In DNA form, the CDR3 reads TGTGCCAGCAGCCAAGAATTAAGAGCGGGGGGTTCAGATACGCAGTATTTT.

V and J are TRBV5-6 and TRBJ1-6; 7 bases align to TRBD1. The V gene end was trimmed by 1 base and the J gene end by 0 bases; junction bases not matched to a gene: 7. The CDR3 totals 18 residues. Germline lookup yields CDR1 SGHDT and CDR2 YYEEEE. CDR3 bases: TGTGCCAGCAGCTTGTTCCGGGGACAGAGCTCCTATAATTCACCCCTCCACTTT. Its protein is CASSLFRGQSSYNSPLHF.

This chain links TRBV7-3 with TRBJ2-7; 9 positions agree with TRBD1. Losses at the gene ends were 4 bases for V and 7 bases for J; bases not matched to a gene: 5. The CDR3 runs to 13 residues. The germline V gene has CDR1 SGHTA and CDR2 FQGTGA. The CDR3 region is CASSSTTGGEQYF. The CDR3 nucleotides read TGTGCCAGCAGCTCGACGACAGGGGGGGAGCAGTACTTC.

J is TRBJ1-5 and V is TRBV28; perhaps TRBD1 as D (5 bases). This CDR3 region has 15 residues. The V end lost 5 bases, the J end lost 0 bases, and 11 bases lay between the germline ends. Germline values: CDR1 MDHEN, CDR2 SYDVKM. CDR3 loop: CASSPLGGSNQPQHF. The CDR3 bases are TGTGCCAGCAGTCCCTTGGGGGGTAGCAATCAGCCCCAGCATTTT.

V and J are TRBV6-5 and TRBJ2-7; the D gene is possibly TRBD2 (5 bases). V was pared by 11 bases and J by 2 bases, with 16 bases between. The CDR3 covers 13 residues. Germline V CDR1 and CDR2: MNHEY, SVGAGI. CDR3 coding DNA: TGTGCCGCCCGACATGGACTCCCCTACGAGCAGTACTTC. Protein: CAARHGLPYEQYF.

The chain combines TRBV7-2 with TRBJ2-5; D perhaps matches TRBD2 (7 bases). The DNA end is a closer match to TRBJ2-7, so the J assignment may be wrong. The V gene's germline CDR1 is SGHTA and CDR2 FQGNSA. This CDR3 region has 15 residues. The CDR3 spells CASSLDVRGTNEQYF. The CDR3 DNA is TGTGCCAGCAGCTTAGACGTGAGGGGGACTAACGAGCAGTACTTC.

The chain recombines TRBV18 with TRBJ1-5; TRBD1 aligns across 7 bases. Unmatched junction bases numbered 3, after V lost 4 bases and J lost 6 bases. The CDR3 loop spans 13 amino acids. The germline CDR1 and CDR2 sequences are KGHSH and LQKENI. The CDR3 spells CASSQGAGQPQHF. For the CDR3, the DNA is TGTGCCAGCTCACAGGGGGCGGGTCAGCCCCAGCATTTT. Based on the CDR3 plus reference TRBV18 and TRBJ1-5, the full variable domain is NAGVMQNPRHLVRRRGQEARLRCSPMKGHSHVYWYRQLPEEGLKFMVYLQKENIIDESGMPKERFSAEFPKEGPSILRIQQVVRGDSAAYFCASSQGAGQPQHFGDGTRLSIL.

The chain uses TRBV28 and TRBJ1-4, with D tentatively TRBD1 (5 bases). The CDR3 has 15 amino acids. Germline lookup yields CDR1 MDHEN and CDR2 SYDVKM. Trimming shortened V by 4 bases and J by 8 bases, and 17 bases separated the two germline ends. CDR3 DNA: TGTGCCAGCAGTTCTTACAGGAATGCGGAAGAAAAACTGTTTTTT. Residues: CASSSYRNAEEKLFF.

The chain joins TRBV6-1 to TRBJ2-2; D remains unclear. With 3 bases removed from V and 0 bases from J, the gap between germline ends came to 11 bases. The CDR3 sequence is 16 residues long. CDR1 MNHNS and CDR2 SASEGT come from the germline V gene. The CDR3 DNA reads as TGTGCCAGCAGTGAGAGACACTTACCGAACACCGGGGAGCTGTTTTTT. Translation gives CASSERHLPNTGELFF.

The rearrangement uses TRBV7-2 and TRBJ1-2; TRBD1 matches 8 bases. Germline trimming cut 5 bases from V and 5 bases from J; bases unmatched to any gene: 13. CDR3 length: 16 residues. Germline CDR1 is SGHTA and CDR2 is FQGNSA. CDR3 in DNA: TGTGCCAGCAGCCAACGGACAGGGACATATCGGTATGGCTACACCTTC. Protein product: CASSQRTGTYRYGYTF.

The gene calls are TRBV5-1 and TRBJ1-1; a possible D gene is TRBD1 (5 bases). Germline CDR1 is SGHRS and CDR2 is YFSETQ. The V end was cut by 0 bases, the J end by 3 bases, with 12 bases between. The length of the CDR3 is 15 residues. CDR3: CASSLEPSGDTEAFF. CDR3 bases: TGCGCCAGCAGCTTGGAACCTTCGGGGGACACTGAAGCTTTCTTT.

J is TRBJ2-6 and V is TRBV7-3, with D perhaps TRBD2 (6 bases). V lost 6 bases and J 1 base, leaving 19 bases between the germline ends. The CDR3 covers 18 residues. CDR1 is SGHTA, CDR2 FQGTGA, per germline. CDR3 residues: CASSSLGTPRSGANVLTF. The CDR3 nucleotides read TGTGCCAGCAGTTCACTCGGGACTCCACGGTCTGGGGCCAACGTCCTGACTTTC.

J is TRBJ2-7 and V is TRBV11-2; 9 nucleotides line up with TRBD1. Germline V gene data show CDR1 as SGHAT and CDR2 as FQNNGV. The length of the CDR3 is 18 residues. V lost 5 bases and J lost 1; bases outside the gene matches: 15. CDR3 protein: CASSVRDRAVRGSYEQYF. CDR3 DNA sequence: TGTGCCAGCAGCGTCCGGGACAGGGCGGTGAGGGGATCCTACGAGCAGTACTTC.

This clone was observed a few times. The chain carries TRBV5-1 and TRBJ1-1; maybe TRBD1 (5 bases). Germline lookup yields CDR1 SGHRS and CDR2 YFSETQ. V was trimmed by 1 base and J by 0 bases, leaving 16 bases between them. The CDR3 runs to 17 residues. CDR3 amino acids: CASSLLGGNTVNTEAFF. The CDR3 DNA reads as TGCGCCAGCAGCTTGCTGGGGGGGAACACCGTGAACACTGAAGCTTTCTTT.

The chain couples TRBV10-3 to TRBJ2-2; a weak D match, TRBD2 (5 bases). Trimming cost V 4 bases and J 2 bases, with 11 bases left between them. The CDR3 is made up of 15 amino acids. The V gene's germline CDR1 is ENHRY and CDR2 SYGVKD. CDR3: CAISVGAPNTGELFF. Written as DNA, the CDR3 is TGTGCCATCAGTGTGGGAGCGCCAAACACCGGGGAGCTGTTTTTT.

The V and J genes are TRBV28 and TRBJ1-5, with 7 nucleotides matching TRBD1. Germline V gives CDR1 MDHEN, CDR2 SYDVKM. Germline trimming cut 4 bases from V and 3 bases from J; bases unmatched to any gene: 6. This CDR3 is built from 15 residues. Here the CDR3 DNA reads TGTGCCAGCAGTTCCTTTGACAGGGTCAATCAGCCCCAGCATTTT. Translation: CASSSFDRVNQPQHF.

The CDR3 bases are TGTGCCAGCAGCTTGGACAGGGTCCTAGCCAAAAACATTCAGTACTTC. Its translation is CASSLDRVLAKNIQYF. This chain connects TRBV7-2 to TRBJ2-4; the match to TRBD1 covers 8 bases. CDR3 length equals 16 residues. The V gene's germline CDR1 is SGHTA and CDR2 FQGNSA. V shed 3 bases and J 0 bases; nucleotides not matched to a gene: 4.

The chain is built from TRBV11-2 and TRBJ2-5; TRBD2 aligns across 9 bases. The germline V gene has CDR1 SGHAT and CDR2 FQNNGV. The CDR3 runs 15 residues. The trim removed 4 bases at V and 0 bases at J, leaving 3 bases unmatched. The CDR3 reads CASSSERGDQETQYF. CDR3 sequence (DNA): TGTGCCAGCAGCTCGGAGCGGGGGGACCAAGAGACCCAGTACTTC. The full variable domain, in which reference TRBV11-2 and TRBJ2-5 provide the parts outside the CDR3, is EAGVAQSPRYKIIEKRQSVAFWCNPISGHATLYWYQQILGQGPKLLIQFQNNGVVDDSQLPKDRFSAERLKGVDSTLKIQPAKLEDSAVYLCASSSERGDQETQYFGPGTRLLVL.

The chain joins TRBV4-1 to TRBJ2-1; 9 bases fit TRBD2. This CDR3 is built from 15 residues. The V gene end was trimmed by 7 bases and the J gene end by 5 bases; junction bases not matched to a gene: 9. Germline-derived CDR1 and CDR2 are MGHRA and YSYEKL. CDR3 sequence reads: CASTKGAGGDNEQFF. The CDR3 coding sequence is TGCGCCAGCACGAAGGGGGCGGGAGGGGACAATGAGCAGTTCTTC.